This T cell receptor beta chain is from a study of CD8 T cells in ankylosing spondylitis. Construction of TCR beta libraries was performed using quantitative 5'-RACE with molecular barcodes. One entry per CDR3 protein, called by TCRdb with MiXCR from the 5' RACE reads. The sample consists of 250,000 to 400,000 distinct CDR3 sequences, 11% of them appearing once. The V gene lost 4 bases and the J gene lost 1 base, with 17 bases spanning the gap. This CDR3 has 15 residues. Germline V gene lookup returns CDR1 DFQATT and CDR2 SNEGSKA (reference sequence). This clonotype appeared many times. The sample taken for sequencing was blood, either unsorted or a sorted T cell fraction (not recorded which). This sequence joins TRBV20-1 and TRBJ2-7; D possibly corresponds to TRBD2 (5 bases). This sequence originates from a female donor with ankylosing spondylitis or in good health (not recorded which). The CDR3 is CSATPPQRRSYEQYF. The CDR3 coding sequence is TGCAGTGCTACCCCCCCCCAGCGGAGATCCTACGAGCAGTACTTC.